The 22 T cell receptor beta chains below come from one sample, sequenced in a study of cytomegalovirus exposure and HLA in healthy donors. The PCR had 60 Vbeta and 13 Jbeta primers. Clones were read by immunoSEQ multiplex PCR, and TCRdb kept only the in-frame ones, dropping some. This table holds 110,000 to 150,000 clones, 60% to 80% found once. The specimen was PBMCs. The receptors were gathered from a male donor in good health and CMV-seronegative.

This clone was found a few times. CDR3 in amino acids: CASSLYRDNQPQHF. For the CDR3, the DNA is TGTGCCAGCAGCTTATACAGGGATAATCAGCCCCAGCATTTT. This chain uses TRBV7-2 with TRBJ1-5; D might be TRBD1 (6 bases). Trimming left V 2 bases short and J 4 bases short, with 9 bases between. From germline, CDR1 is SGHTA and CDR2 FQGNSA. The length of the CDR3 is 14 residues.

This rearrangement joins TRBV2 to TRBJ1-4; 10 nucleotides match TRBD1. From germline, CDR1 is SNHLY and CDR2 FYNNEI. Trimming took 6 bases from V and 2 from J; bases not matched to a gene: 6. The CDR3 totals 16 residues. CDR3 loop: CASSGGQGKTNEKLFF. In DNA, the CDR3 is TGTGCCAGCAGCGGGGGACAGGGGAAGACTAATGAAAAACTGTTTTTT.

The V and J genes are TRBV6-4 and TRBJ2-3; 9 bases line up with TRBD1. With 4 bases clipped from V and 6 bases from J, the junction kept 5 bases outside the gene matches. Looked up from germline, CDR1 is MRHNA and CDR2 is SNTAGT. CDR3 length: 14 residues. The CDR3 DNA reads TGTGCCAGCAGTGTAACAGGGGGCGCCGATACGCAGTATTTT. Translating gives CASSVTGGADTQYF.

J is TRBJ1-5 and V is TRBV19; 12 bases line up with TRBD1. CDR1 is LNHDA, CDR2 SQIVND, per germline (reference sequence). The CDR3 extends over 15 amino acids. J gave up 6 bases and V 4 bases, and 4 bases lay outside the gene matches. CDR3 coding DNA: TGTGCCAGTAGTAGGGGACAGGGGGCGGGTCAGCCCCAGCATTTT. Translating gives CASSRGQGAGQPQHF.

The genes are TRBV5-1 and TRBJ1-3; TRBD1 agrees at 7 bases. V was pared by 4 bases and J by 0 bases, with 7 bases of the junction left unmatched. This CDR3 has 16 residues. Germline V gives CDR1 SGHRS, CDR2 YFSETQ. The CDR3 is CASSTGTASSGNTIYF. Written as DNA, the CDR3 is TGCGCCAGCAGCACCGGGACAGCGAGCTCTGGAAACACCATATATTTT.

The sample holds a few counts of this clone. The V gene is TRBV12-5, the J gene TRBJ1-4; D ambiguous. This CDR3 region has 15 residues. Germline CDR1 LGHNT, CDR2 FRNRAP. Trimming pared 2 bases from V and 5 bases from J, leaving 12 bases between. This chain's CDR3 is CASGLPSGFNEKLFF. The CDR3 DNA reads TGTGCTAGTGGTTTGCCCAGCGGGTTCAATGAAAAACTGTTTTTT.

V is TRBV6-6 and J is TRBJ2-5; 7 bases fit TRBD2. The DNA matches TRBJ2-7 better at its end, which makes the J call doubtful. In germline, CDR1 is MNHNY, CDR2 SVGAGI (reference sequence). The CDR3 runs 13 residues. Here the CDR3 reads CASRPSGSYEQYF. The CDR3 DNA reads as TGTGCCAGCCGACCTAGCGGTTCCTACGAGCAGTACTTC.

The CDR3 bases are TGTGCCAGCAGCTTGGCGAATAGGGGAACTAATGAAAAACTGTTTTTT. It specifies CASSLANRGTNEKLFF. The rearrangement joins TRBV5-4 to TRBJ1-4; perhaps TRBD1 as D (5 bases). The CDR3 runs to 16 residues. Germline CDR1 SGHNT, CDR2 YYREEE (reference sequence). Trimming shortened V by 0 bases and J by 1 base, and 10 bases separated the two germline ends.

The chain links TRBV29-1 to TRBJ2-7, with 8 bases that match TRBD1. This CDR3 comprises 16 residues. Germline loops: CDR1 SQVTM, CDR2 ANQGSEA. V lost 2 bases, J lost 0 bases, and 9 bases stayed unmatched. Here the CDR3 reads CSVELTGGVSSYEQYF. CDR3 coding DNA: TGCAGCGTTGAATTAACAGGGGGTGTGAGCTCCTACGAGCAGTACTTC.

V and J are TRBV21-1 and TRBJ2-7; TRBD1, the table's D call, was not compared with the DNA. TRBV21-1 is assigned pseudogene status. This CDR3 spans 14 amino acids. CDR3 nucleotide sequence: TGTGCCAGCAGGACAAGCAGAAAGTCCTACGAGCAGTACTTC. Translating it yields CASRTSRKSYEQYF.

The V call is TRBV6-1, the J call TRBJ1-2; a possible D gene is TRBD1 (6 bases). The CDR3 sequence is 12 residues long. Germline-derived CDR1 and CDR2 are MNHNS and SASEGT. Between the trimmed V and J ends, which lost 9 bases and 8 bases, there was a span of 16 bases. CDR3 in amino acids: CARGGAGQGYTF. The CDR3 nucleotides read TGTGCCAGGGGGGGGGCAGGGCAAGGCTACACCTTC.

This clone showed up just a few times. V gene TRBV11-2 combines with J gene TRBJ2-7; the match to TRBD1 covers 7 bases. From germline, CDR1 is SGHAT and CDR2 FQNNGV. The CDR3 consists of 15 residues. Trimming removed 1 base from V and 4 bases from J; junction bases left unmatched: 7. The CDR3 DNA sequence: TGTGCCAGCAGCTTAGGGTCCGGGACAGTATACGAGCAGTACTTC. Protein: CASSLGSGTVYEQYF.

The chain joins TRBV5-1 to TRBJ2-1; D is unresolved. The germline V gene encodes CDR1 SGHRS and CDR2 YFSETQ. The V and J ends lost 2 bases and 8 bases respectively, with 11 bases between them. The CDR3 sequence is 13 residues long. CDR3 loop: CASSLPGGDEQFF. The DNA of the CDR3 is TGCGCCAGCAGCTTACCGGGTGGTGATGAGCAGTTCTTC.

Only one count was recorded for this clone. This chain joins TRBV28 and TRBJ1-1; TRBD1 matches 7 bases. V shed 4 bases and J 6 bases; nucleotides not matched to a gene: 11. Germline values: CDR1 MDHEN, CDR2 SYDVKM. This CDR3 region has 15 residues. DNA of the CDR3: TGTGCCAGCAGTTCCCTCCGGGACAGTAGGTCTGAAGCTTTCTTT. Protein sequence: CASSSLRDSRSEAFF.

CDR3 nucleotides: TGTGCCAGCAGCCAAGGAGTAACTTCCGAGGGCGGTCAGTACTTC. Protein product: CASSQGVTSEGGQYF. The genes are TRBV4-2 and TRBJ2-4, with D possibly TRBD2 on 5 matching bases. Trimming took 1 base from V and 12 from J, leaving 19 bases between them. This CDR3 comprises 15 residues. Germline V lookup: CDR1 LGHNA, CDR2 YNFKEQ.

This clone was seen a handful of times. The V gene is TRBV19, the J gene TRBJ2-7; D remains unclear. From germline, CDR1 is LNHDA and CDR2 SQIVND (reference sequence). This CDR3 has 14 residues. V gave up 1 base and J gave up 3 bases, with 10 bases separating them. The CDR3, as DNA: TGTGCCAGTAGTATAGGCTGGCAGAACTACGAGCAGTACTTC. Translated: CASSIGWQNYEQYF.

This rearrangement joins TRBV14 to TRBJ2-5; 10 nucleotides line up with TRBD2. The V and J ends lost 3 bases and 3 bases, in that order; junction bases with no gene match: 7. The germline gives CDR1 SGHDN, CDR2 FVKESK. This CDR3 comprises 16 residues. The CDR3 coding sequence is TGTGCCAGCAGCCATCGGGCTAGCGGGGGAAAAGAGACCCAGTACTTC. Its translation: CASSHRASGGKETQYF.

The chain employs TRBV7-2 and TRBJ1-2, with TRBD1 matching over 8 bases. The CDR3 covers 15 residues. Germline CDR1 is SGHTA and CDR2 is FQGNSA. Trimming removed 7 bases from V and 5 bases from J; junction bases left unmatched: 12. For the CDR3, the DNA is TGTGCCAGCATCAAAAAACAGGGGGTAGTATATGGCTACACCTTC. Protein sequence: CASIKKQGVVYGYTF.

In its sample, this clone was seen once. The chain is built from TRBV11-3 and TRBJ2-3; 9 bases match TRBD1. Germline trimming cut 5 bases from V and 4 bases from J; bases unmatched to any gene: 10. The CDR3 consists of 16 residues. In germline, CDR1 is SGHNT, CDR2 YENEEA. The CDR3 sequence is CASSTRTGEFADTQYF. The CDR3, as DNA: TGTGCCAGCAGCACCCGGACAGGGGAGTTTGCAGATACGCAGTATTTT.

CDR3 bases: TGTGCCAGCAGCTTAGATAGGACACAGGGCTACGAGCAGTACTTC. Protein product: CASSLDRTQGYEQYF. The V gene is TRBV11-2, the J gene TRBJ2-5; D possibly corresponds to TRBD1 (6 bases). The DNA end favors TRBJ2-7, so the J call may be wrong. The CDR3 spans 15 residues. Germline assignment: CDR1 SGHAT and CDR2 FQNNGV.

The genes are TRBV27 and TRBJ1-5; 9 nucleotides align to TRBD1. The CDR3 sequence is 17 residues long. Germline V lookup: CDR1 MNHEY, CDR2 SMNVEV (reference sequence). V dropped 4 bases and J dropped 0; count of bases not matched to a gene: 7. The CDR3 region has the DNA TGTGCCAGCAGTTGGGACAGGGAACCCTATAGCAATCAGCCCCAGCATTTT. This codes for CASSWDREPYSNQPQHF.

V gene TRBV9 combines with J gene TRBJ1-1; 7 bases match TRBD1. The CDR3 consists of 13 residues. Germline CDR1 and CDR2: SGDLS and YYNGEE. V dropped 2 bases and J dropped 5; count of bases not matched to a gene: 3. The CDR3 DNA follows: TGTGCCAGCAGCGTGGGGACAGTTACTGAAGCTTTCTTT. This translates into CASSVGTVTEAFF.